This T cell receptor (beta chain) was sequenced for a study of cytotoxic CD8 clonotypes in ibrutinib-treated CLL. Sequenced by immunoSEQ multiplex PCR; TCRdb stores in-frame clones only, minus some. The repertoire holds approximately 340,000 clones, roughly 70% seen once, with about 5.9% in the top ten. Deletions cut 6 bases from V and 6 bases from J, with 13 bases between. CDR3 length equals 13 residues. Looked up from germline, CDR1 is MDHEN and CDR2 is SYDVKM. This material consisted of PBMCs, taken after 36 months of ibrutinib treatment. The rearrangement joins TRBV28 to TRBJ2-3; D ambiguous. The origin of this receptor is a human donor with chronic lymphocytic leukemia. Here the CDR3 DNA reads TGTGCCAGCAGGGCAGCTGCAAGGGATACGCAGTATTTT. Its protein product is CASRAAARDTQYF. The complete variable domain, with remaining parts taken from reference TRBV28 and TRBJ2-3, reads DVKVTQSSRYLVKRTGEKVFLECVQDMDHENMFWYRQDPGLGLRLIYFSYDVKMKEKGDIPEGYSVSREKKERFSLILESASTNQTSMYLCASRAAARDTQYFGPGTRLTVL.